The 10 T cell receptor beta chains below were found in one sample sequenced in a study of cytomegalovirus exposure and HLA in healthy donors. The PCR used 60 Vbeta and 13 Jbeta primers. The table came from immunoSEQ multiplex PCR; TCRdb's copy has only in-frame clones and leaves some out. The data hold around 180,000 clones, with around 80% observed a single time. The sequenced material came from PBMCs. The receptors originated from a woman under 30 in good health and CMV-seropositive.

The V gene is TRBV30, the J gene TRBJ1-1, with 10 bases lining up with TRBD1. After removal of 5 bases from V and 8 bases from J, the junction contained 5 bases not matched to a gene. The CDR3 contains 12 residues. Looked up from germline, CDR1 is GTSNPN and CDR2 is SVGIG (reference sequence). CDR3 region: CAWRTGGEEAFF. DNA for the CDR3: TGTGCCTGGCGGACAGGGGGAGAAGAAGCTTTCTTT.

J is TRBJ1-6 and V is TRBV7-9, with 7 bases fitting TRBD1. The CDR3 has 14 amino acids. V trimming: 3 bases; J trimming: 7 bases; junction bases outside the gene matches: 3. Germline CDR1 and CDR2: SEHNR and FQNEAQ (reference sequence). The CDR3: CASSFEGGNSPLHF. The CDR3, as DNA: TGTGCCAGCAGCTTCGAAGGGGGCAATTCACCCCTCCACTTT.

This chain connects TRBV29-1 to TRBJ2-7; possible D gene TRBD2, 5 bases. V was shortened by 4 bases and J by 3 bases, with 10 bases between the two germline ends. This CDR3 spans 12 amino acids. Germline V gene lookup returns CDR1 SQVTM and CDR2 ANQGSEA. The CDR3 protein is CSVGQTIYEQYF. Written as DNA, the CDR3 is TGCAGCGTTGGCCAGACTATCTACGAGCAGTACTTC.

J is TRBJ2-5 and V is TRBV28; 8 bases are a match to TRBD1. CDR3 length: 16 residues. V dropped 6 bases and J dropped 5; count of bases not matched to a gene: 14. Germline V CDR1 and CDR2: MDHEN, SYDVKM. The CDR3 sequence: CASRKLRTGSGETQYF. DNA for the CDR3: TGTGCCAGCAGGAAATTGCGGACAGGGAGCGGGGAGACCCAGTACTTC.

The V and J genes are TRBV2 and TRBJ1-2; the match to TRBD1 covers 8 bases. V shed 10 bases and J 5 bases; nucleotides not matched to a gene: 6. Germline V lookup: CDR1 SNHLY, CDR2 FYNNEI. The CDR3 extends over 12 amino acids. The DNA for the CDR3 is TGTGCCACTGGACAGGGTGCTTATGGCTACACCTTC. Amino acid sequence: CATGQGAYGYTF.

J is TRBJ2-4 and V is TRBV23-1; D may be TRBD1 (5 bases). TRBV23-1 is labeled an ORF, and its function is uncertain. CDR3 size: 14 residues. Deletions cut 11 bases from V and 0 bases from J, with 14 bases between. The CDR3 reads CADPGRVAKNIQYF. The CDR3 bases are TGCGCCGACCCAGGGCGAGTAGCCAAAAACATTCAGTACTTC.

The count of this clone is one. The chain is built from TRBV6-1 and TRBJ2-7; possibly TRBD1 for D (5 bases). CDR3 length: 14 residues. In germline, CDR1 is MNHNS, CDR2 SASEGT. V was cut by 1 base and J by 6 bases, with 13 bases left in between. CDR3 residues: CASSEGAGPGEQYV. For the CDR3, the DNA is TGTGCCAGCAGTGAAGGGGCAGGGCCCGGCGAGCAGTACGTC.

This rearrangement joins TRBV7-2 to TRBJ2-5; 15 positions agree with TRBD2. This CDR3 is built from 17 residues. The ends lost 7 bases at V and 5 bases at J; junction bases unmatched: 11. Germline V gives CDR1 SGHTA, CDR2 FQGNSA. CDR3 residues: CASIPGLAGGYGETQYF. CDR3 bases: TGTGCCAGCATCCCCGGACTAGCGGGGGGGTACGGTGAGACCCAGTACTTC.

This chain uses TRBV15 with TRBJ1-4; D is unclear. Germline assignment: CDR1 LNHNV and CDR2 YYDKDF (reference sequence). Deletions cut 1 base from V and 8 bases from J, with 14 bases between. This CDR3 comprises 15 residues. The CDR3 is CATSRVGIFEEKLFF. CDR3 sequence (DNA): TGTGCCACCAGCAGAGTCGGGATCTTCGAAGAAAAACTGTTTTTT.

The chain recombines TRBV6-1 with TRBJ1-6, with TRBD1 matching over 7 bases. The germline CDR1 and CDR2 sequences are MNHNS and SASEGT. V lost 4 bases, J lost 5 bases, and 2 bases stayed unmatched. This CDR3 comprises 14 residues. This CDR3 is CASSAGTDNSPLHF. CDR3 sequence (DNA): TGTGCCAGCAGTGCCGGGACAGATAATTCACCCCTCCACTTT.